These T cell receptor beta chains were read from a single sample in a study of OX40 agonist ivuxolimab in advanced cancers. Libraries were prepared by immunoSEQ multiplex PCR; TCRdb keeps only in-frame clonotypes and omits some of them. Of about 50,000 clones in the sample, 79% were seen once. The source was CD4+ or CD8+ T cells sorted from blood, collected in a trial of the OX40 agonist ivuxolimab. Receptor source: an adult with an advanced solid tumor such as melanoma, head and neck, liver or kidney cancer. Both conserved end residues are part of each CDR3. A D gene is named only where the DNA matches it firmly. Clone size appears in some rows only: once, few, many, or a class for an expanded clone.

j_call	d_call	v_call	clone_size	cdr3_nt	cdr3_aa
TRBJ1-2	TRBD1	TRBV4-3	NA	TGCGCCAGCAGCCAAGATCCAGGGGGCTGGTTTGGTGGCTACACCTTC	CASSQDPGGWFGGYTF
TRBJ2-1	TRBD1	TRBV2	NA	TGTGCCAGCAGTTGGAACAGGGGGCGGAATGAGCAGTTCTTC	CASSWNRGRNEQFF
TRBJ1-5	TRBD1	TRBV19	NA	TGTGCCAGTAGTGCGACAGGGGGCAGTCAGCCCCAGCATTTT	CASSATGGSQPQHF
TRBJ2-2	NA	TRBV11-2	NA	TGTGCCAGCAGCTTGAACCAGATCACCGGGGAGCTGTTTTTT	CASSLNQITGELFF
TRBJ2-7	NA	TRBV18	few	TGTGCCAGCTCCCACCGATGGACTGAAGCCTACGAGCAGTACTTC	CASSHRWTEAYEQYF
TRBJ1-1	NA	TRBV4-3	many	TGCGCCAGCAGCCAAGATTCCGGGCCGGTGGAAGCTTTCTTT	CASSQDSGPVEAFF
TRBJ1-4	TRBD1	TRBV5-1	once	TGCGCCAGCAGCGACCCGGGACAGGGGGCAATACTGTTTTTT	CASSDPGQGAILFF
TRBJ2-2	NA	TRBV29-1	NA	TGCAGCGCCGAACCGGACGGTAACACCGGGGAGCTGTTTTTT	CSAEPDGNTGELFF
TRBJ2-3	NA	TRBV7-3	NA	TGTGCCAGCAGCTCCGGTTCTGAGACGCAGTATTTT	CASSSGSETQYF
TRBJ1-2	NA	TRBV28	NA	TGTGCCAGCAGTTTATTGGTGCGGGTTGGCTACACCTTC	CASSLLVRVGYTF
TRBJ2-1	NA	TRBV6-6	few	TGTGCCAGCAGTTACTCGGGAACCGATGAGCAGTTCTTC	CASSYSGTDEQFF
TRBJ2-3	NA	TRBV7-6	NA	TGTGCCAGCAGCCAAAGGGCAGGGGGGGGAGATACGCAGTATTTT	CASSQRAGGGDTQYF
TRBJ2-7	NA	TRBV2	NA	TGTGCCAGTAGTTCCCGACTGGGGGGCTACGAGCAGTACTTC	CASSSRLGGYEQYF